A selection of T cell receptor beta chains follows, all from one sample in a study of cytomegalovirus exposure and HLA in healthy donors. The table came from immunoSEQ multiplex PCR; TCRdb's copy has only in-frame clones and leaves some out. The table has about 120,000 clones, approximately 92% seen once; the top ten hold approximately 1.1%. Sequencing was performed on PBMCs. These receptor sequences come from a woman between 18 and 29 years old in good health and CMV-seronegative. Both conserved end residues are part of each CDR3. D genes are given only for firm matches.

>TRBV10-3|-|TRBJ1-1
CAISDPRVMNTEAFF
>TRBV28|TRBD1|TRBJ2-2
CASRESGGIRGTGELFF
>TRBV7-9|TRBD2|TRBJ2-1
CASSPQTSGRNEQFF
>TRBV7-2|TRBD1|TRBJ1-5
CASSARQGAQPQHF
>TRBV7-8|TRBD2|TRBJ2-1
CASSFRLAGEHRNEQFF
>TRBV18|TRBD2|TRBJ2-3
CASSGTSGGANTDTQYF
>TRBV9|TRBD2|TRBJ2-3
CASSADRLAGADTQYF
>TRBV21-1|-|TRBJ2-7
CASSKGCAGLEQYF
>TRBV30|TRBD1|TRBJ1-5
CAWKGTGEFQPQHF
>TRBV28|-|TRBJ2-7
CASSYPRSSYEQYF
>TRBV27|TRBD2|TRBJ2-2
CASSLYGAGGAGELFF
>TRBV16|-|TRBJ2-7
CASSQLWADSYEQYF
>TRBV27|TRBD1|TRBJ1-2
CASSLSGRGRNYGYTF
>TRBV5-1|TRBD2|TRBJ2-7
CASSLEGGLAAGYF
>TRBV19|-|TRBJ1-1
CASRSIRGRTEAFF
>TRBV9|TRBD1|TRBJ2-5
CASSGGQGAGETQYF
>TRBV28|-|TRBJ1-2
CASRRRGRQVGYTF
>TRBV28|-|TRBJ1-2
CASIADYGYTF
>TRBV9|-|TRBJ2-3
CASSPPNQGSSTDTQYF
>TRBV19|-|TRBJ2-3
CASSIRGSTDTQYF
>TRBV18|TRBD1|TRBJ1-1
CASSEKQGATEAFF
>TRBV11-3|-|TRBJ2-3
CASRTIRGDTDTQYF
>TRBV6-6|-|TRBJ1-5
CASSYEGYQPQHF
>TRBV5-1|-|TRBJ1-1
CASSSAAGFEAFF
>TRBV27|TRBD2|TRBJ2-7
CASSAHSGRASREQYF